Shown below are 13 T cell receptor beta chains from a single sample sequenced in a study of neurological immune-mediated disorders. One entry per CDR3 protein results from TCRdb running MiXCR on the 5' RACE reads. Here the sample spans around 130,000 distinct CDR3 sequences, about 3.4% being singletons. The sample comprised PBMCs. These receptor sequences come from a woman in her 30s with multiple sclerosis.

This clonotype was counted between two and nine times. The V call is TRBV6-2 or TRBV6-3, the J call TRBJ2-7; D gene ambiguous. Germline CDR1 and CDR2: MNHEY and SVGEGT. V lost 2 bases and J 4 bases, leaving 9 bases between the germline ends. The CDR3 has 13 residues. CDR3 in DNA: TGTGCCAGCAGTTACCTGTCTAGATACGAGCAGTACTTC. Its translation: CASSYLSRYEQYF.

This clonotype was seen at least ten times. The V and J genes are TRBV5-6 and TRBJ1-5, with D hard to call. Germline V lookup: CDR1 SGHDT, CDR2 YYEEEE. The CDR3 is 12 amino acids. V dropped 5 bases and J dropped 6 bases, with 9 bases sitting between them. The CDR3 region has the DNA TGTGCCAGCAGTGACGGAATTCAGCCCCAGCATTTT. Translation: CASSDGIQPQHF.

This clonotype has at least ten counts. V and J are TRBV20-1 and TRBJ1-1, with D perhaps TRBD1 (5 bases). Germline CDR1 and CDR2: DFQATT and SNEGSKA (reference sequence). The CDR3 runs to 14 residues. V shed 0 bases and J shed 8 bases, with 16 bases lying between them. In nucleotides, the CDR3 is TGCAGTGCTAGAGAGCCGGGGACGGGGCCAGAAGCTTTCTTT. As protein: CSAREPGTGPEAFF.

At least ten counts were recorded for this clonotype. The chain recombines TRBV7-2 with TRBJ1-4; D remains unclear. Germline CDR1 is SGHTA and CDR2 is FQGNSA. Trimming took off 2 bases at V and 8 bases at J, with 15 bases between the two ends. The CDR3 consists of 15 residues. CDR3 bases: TGTGCCAGCAGCTTATTAGCGGCCGGAAGAGAAAAACTGTTTTTT. Its protein product is CASSLLAAGREKLFF. The full variable domain, its missing parts supplied by reference TRBV7-2 and TRBJ1-4, is GAGVSQSPSNKVTEKGKDVELRCDPISGHTALYWYRQSLGQGLEFLIYFQGNSAPDKSGLPSDRFSAERTGGSVSTLTIQRTQQEDSAVYLCASSLLAAGREKLFFGSGTQLSVL.

Many counts were recorded for this clonotype. This chain connects TRBV7-2 to TRBJ2-1; 7 nucleotides agree with TRBD1. After removal of 0 bases from V and 7 bases from J, the junction contained 0 bases not matched to a gene. There are 13 residues in the CDR3. Germline V gene sequence: CDR1 SGHTA, CDR2 FQGNSA. For the CDR3, the DNA is TGTGCCAGCAGCTTAGCGACAGGGAATGAGCAGTTCTTC. Protein: CASSLATGNEQFF. Using reference TRBV7-2 and TRBJ2-1 for the parts outside the CDR3, the full variable domain is GAGVSQSPSNKVTEKGKDVELRCDPISGHTALYWYRQSLGQGLEFLIYFQGNSAPDKSGLPSDRFSAERTGGSVSTLTIQRTQQEDSAVYLCASSLATGNEQFFGPGTRLTVL.

This clonotype was seen at least ten times. The chain is built from TRBV7-2 and TRBJ2-3, with D maybe TRBD2 (6 bases). V lost 7 bases and J 3 bases, leaving 17 bases between the germline ends. The CDR3 is made up of 15 amino acids. Germline CDR1 and CDR2: SGHTA and FQGNSA. The CDR3 DNA follows: TGTGCCAGCACCCTTCACGGGAGTATTACAGATACGCAGTATTTT. It codes for CASTLHGSITDTQYF.

The chain carries TRBV10-1 and TRBJ1-1, with a possible D match to TRBD1 (5 bases). Between the trimmed V and J ends, which lost 2 bases and 11 bases, there was a span of 12 bases. The germline V gene has CDR1 WNHNN and CDR2 SYGVQD (reference sequence). The CDR3 covers 12 residues. CDR3 protein: CASSEGPGAAFF. The CDR3 DNA sequence: TGCGCCAGCAGTGAGGGGCCCGGGGCGGCTTTCTTT.

This clonotype appeared many times. The chain joins TRBV10-3 to TRBJ2-2, with D perhaps matching TRBD2 (6 bases). V was trimmed by 8 bases and J by 3 bases, leaving 22 bases between them. Per the germline V gene, CDR1 is ENHRY and CDR2 is SYGVKD. The CDR3 spans 17 residues. The CDR3 nucleotides read TGTGCCATCGGAGGGGTCTCTTCCTCCAGGGACACCGGGGAGCTGTTTTTT. The encoded protein is CAIGGVSSSRDTGELFF.

This clonotype has ten or more counts. The chain employs TRBV5-1 and TRBJ1-5; TRBD1 agrees at 7 bases. Germline CDR1 SGHRS, CDR2 YFSETQ. V lost 0 bases and J lost 6; bases outside the gene matches: 6. The CDR3 sequence is 15 residues long. CDR3 residues: CASSLDSAGGQPQHF. The CDR3 DNA sequence: TGCGCCAGCAGCTTGGATTCGGCAGGGGGTCAGCCCCAGCATTTT.

At least ten counts were recorded for this clonotype. This CDR3 reads CASSARSSGNTIYF. The CDR3 region has the DNA TGTGCCAGCAGCGCCCGGAGCTCTGGAAACACCATATATTTT. The rearrangement links TRBV9 to TRBJ1-3; no reliable D call. The germline CDR1 and CDR2 sequences are SGDLS and YYNGEE. This CDR3 contains 14 residues. V was shortened by 3 bases and J by 0 bases, with 7 bases between the two germline ends.

This clonotype was found many times. The rearrangement joins TRBV27 to TRBJ1-1, with 9 bases aligning to TRBD1. The CDR3 consists of 15 residues. The V and J ends lost 5 bases and 1 base, in that order; junction bases with no gene match: 5. Germline-derived CDR1 and CDR2 are MNHEY and SMNVEV (reference sequence). The chain's CDR3 is CASSRTGVGNTEAFF. Here the CDR3 DNA reads TGTGCCAGCAGTAGGACAGGGGTCGGGAACACTGAAGCTTTCTTT.

The sample holds many counts of this clonotype. The chain recombines TRBV4-1 with TRBJ1-3; TRBD1 agrees at 10 bases. Unmatched junction bases numbered 6, after V lost 4 bases and J lost 0 bases. The length of the CDR3 is 17 residues. Germline assignment: CDR1 MGHRA and CDR2 YSYEKL. The DNA of the CDR3 is TGCGCCAGCAGCCCGGGACAGGGGAGAAGCTCTGGAAACACCATATATTTT. This gives the protein CASSPGQGRSSGNTIYF.

This clonotype has ten or more counts. The chain combines TRBV27 with TRBJ2-2; D is perhaps TRBD2 (6 bases). The V end lost 6 bases, the J end lost 6 bases, and 17 bases lay between the germline ends. The germline gives CDR1 MNHEY, CDR2 SMNVEV (reference sequence). The CDR3 covers 15 residues. CDR3 DNA: TGTGCCAGCAGCATGGGGGGAGTCGGGCCCGGGGAGCTGTTTTTT. As protein: CASSMGGVGPGELFF.